These 17 T cell receptor beta chains originate from one sample sequenced in a study of blood T cell repertoires in COVID-19. Some clones are missing from TCRdb's copy, which holds only in-frame ones; the method was immunoSEQ multiplex PCR. The sample lists 150,000 or so clones; 80% to 90% were seen once. Sequencing was carried out using peripheral blood. The origin of the receptors is a human donor in a cohort sampled during active COVID-19.

The genes are TRBV9 and TRBJ1-4; no firm D call. CDR3 length: 13 residues. The V gene's germline CDR1 is SGDLS and CDR2 YYNGEE. Trimming took 4 bases from V and 5 from J, leaving 9 bases between them. CDR3 DNA sequence: TGTGCCAGCAGCAAATTACTCAATGAAAAACTGTTTTTT. Amino acids: CASSKLLNEKLFF.

The V and J genes are TRBV15 and TRBJ1-6; no clear D gene. Trimming pared 0 bases from V and 9 bases from J, leaving 9 bases between. The CDR3 has 14 amino acids. Germline V gene data show CDR1 as LNHNV and CDR2 as YYDKDF (reference sequence). The CDR3 DNA reads TGTGCCACCAGCAGAGATATGTCCCTTTCACCCCTCCACTTT. Translating gives CATSRDMSLSPLHF.

The V and J genes are TRBV28 and TRBJ1-6, with D unclear. There are 16 residues in the CDR3. CDR1 and CDR2 (germline): MDHEN, SYDVKM. The ends were cut back, 3 bases at V and 0 bases at J, with 9 bases in the middle. The CDR3 sequence is CASSFSLISYNSPLHF. As DNA, the CDR3 is TGTGCCAGCAGTTTCTCCCTTATCTCCTATAATTCACCCCTCCACTTT.

The chain carries TRBV10-2 and TRBJ2-7; 7 bases map to TRBD2. Germline V gives CDR1 WSHSY, CDR2 SAAADI. Trimming at V came to 7 bases and at J to 5 bases, leaving 5 bases not matched to a gene. The CDR3 runs to 12 residues. CDR3: CASKRGSDEQYF. CDR3 nucleotide sequence: TGCGCCAGCAAGCGGGGCTCGGACGAGCAGTACTTC.

This clone came up a few times. The rearrangement links TRBV2 to TRBJ1-2; D is unclear. The CDR3 loop spans 14 amino acids. V dropped 4 bases and J dropped 0 bases, with 9 bases sitting between them. CDR1 SNHLY and CDR2 FYNNEI come from the germline V gene. The CDR3 bases are TGTGCCAGCAGTGCCTTTGGAGCTAACTATGGCTACACCTTC. This codes for CASSAFGANYGYTF.

This clone has only a few counts. The chain couples TRBV18 to TRBJ2-7; 8 nucleotides align to TRBD1. J was trimmed by 3 bases and V by 2 bases; bases with no gene match: 3. CDR1 and CDR2 (germline): KGHSH, LQKENI. This CDR3 is built from 14 residues. The CDR3 sequence: CASSPTRGLYEQYF. The DNA for the CDR3 is TGTGCCAGCTCACCAACCAGGGGGCTCTACGAGCAGTACTTC.

V gene TRBV4-3 combines with J gene TRBJ2-1, with D perhaps TRBD2 (6 bases). CDR1 and CDR2 (germline): LGHNA, YSLEER. The germline V and J ends were trimmed by 1 base and 6 bases, with 10 bases remaining between them. The CDR3 totals 14 residues. The CDR3 DNA reads as TGCGCCAGCAGCCAAGGACTAGTATTCAATGAGCAGTTCTTC. This encodes CASSQGLVFNEQFF.

V usage is TRBV4-2 and J usage is TRBJ2-1; 13 nucleotides agree with TRBD2. With 1 base clipped from V and 7 bases from J, the junction kept 10 bases outside the gene matches. This CDR3 comprises 18 residues. CDR1 LGHNA and CDR2 YNFKEQ come from the germline V gene. The CDR3 DNA reads TGTGCCAGCAGCCAAGCCACTAGCGGGGGGGGTGGGTGGAATGAGCAGTTCTTC. Protein: CASSQATSGGGGWNEQFF.

This clone has just a few counts. This CDR3 is CASSPPGDAFYEQYF. In DNA, the CDR3 is TGTGCCAGCAGCCCCCCAGGGGACGCCTTCTACGAGCAGTACTTC. J is TRBJ2-7 and V is TRBV7-2; D might be TRBD1 (6 bases). Germline CDR1 SGHTA, CDR2 FQGNSA. Trimming took off 5 bases at V and 3 bases at J, with 17 bases between the two ends. This CDR3 comprises 15 residues.

The rearrangement uses TRBV5-1 and TRBJ1-2, with D unclear. The ends were cut back, 0 bases at V and 5 bases at J, with 17 bases in the middle. The CDR3 is 16 residues long. In germline, CDR1 is SGHRS, CDR2 YFSETQ. CDR3 sequence: CASSLGAPMRRYGYTF. The CDR3 DNA reads as TGCGCCAGCAGCTTGGGGGCCCCGATGAGACGTTATGGCTACACCTTC.

V usage is TRBV7-9 and J usage is TRBJ1-2, with TRBD1 matching over 8 bases. The V gene's germline CDR1 is SEHNR and CDR2 FQNEAQ (reference sequence). The CDR3 loop spans 12 amino acids. The junction had 9 bases not matched to a gene; V was cut back by 11 bases and J by 7 bases. The DNA of the CDR3 is TGTGCCGGCGTCCAGGGGGCTGGTGGCTACACCTTC. It encodes CAGVQGAGGYTF.

The chain couples TRBV3-1 (or the pseudogene TRBV3-2) to TRBJ1-1; D gene unclear. Trimming pared 8 bases from V and 2 bases from J, leaving 6 bases between. Per the germline V gene, CDR1 is LGHDT and CDR2 is YNNKEL (reference sequence). This CDR3 has 11 amino acids. This chain's CDR3 is CASGLNTEAFF. Here the CDR3 DNA reads TGTGCCAGCGGACTAAACACTGAAGCTTTCTTT.

The V gene is TRBV13, the J gene TRBJ1-1; TRBD1 agrees at 7 bases. There are 14 residues in the CDR3. Trimming at V came to 3 bases and at J to 1 base, leaving 2 bases not matched to a gene. Germline CDR1 PRHDT, CDR2 FYEKMQ (reference sequence). As DNA, the CDR3 is TGTGCCAGCAGCTTCGGACAGGCGAACACTGAAGCTTTCTTT. Translating it yields CASSFGQANTEAFF.

The V call is TRBV7-2, the J call TRBJ1-5, with D perhaps matching TRBD1 (5 bases). V shed 1 base and J shed 7 bases, with 8 bases lying between them. CDR1 is SGHTA and CDR2 is FQGNSA in the germline V gene. This CDR3 contains 13 residues. The CDR3 sequence is CASSLGQRQPQHF. CDR3 DNA: TGTGCCAGCAGCTTAGGACAGAGGCAGCCCCAGCATTTT.

This rearrangement joins TRBV6-6 to TRBJ1-2; 9 bases align to TRBD1. From germline, CDR1 is MNHNY and CDR2 SVGAGI (reference sequence). This CDR3 comprises 13 residues. With 7 bases clipped from V and 4 bases from J, the junction kept 4 bases outside the gene matches. CDR3 in amino acids: CASIGTGPYGYTF. The CDR3 DNA follows: TGTGCCAGCATAGGGACAGGGCCCTATGGCTACACCTTC.

A note on this clone: This may stem from a read error, because a much larger clone lies one nucleotide away. Written as DNA, the CDR3 is TGTGCCAGCGGCAGGACAGGGGGCGATGAGCAGTTCTTC. Its protein product is CASGRTGGDEQFF. The J gene is TRBJ2-1, the V gene TRBV3-1 (or the pseudogene TRBV3-2), with 11 bases that match TRBD1. The CDR3 has 13 residues. CDR1 LGHDT and CDR2 YNNKEL come from the germline V gene (reference sequence). With 8 bases clipped from V and 8 bases from J, the junction kept 5 bases outside the gene matches.

The genes are TRBV29-1 and TRBJ2-3; TRBD2 agrees at 10 bases. The CDR3 is made up of 14 amino acids. Germline assignment: CDR1 SQVTM and CDR2 ANQGSEA. Losses at the gene ends were 7 bases for V and 5 bases for J; bases not matched to a gene: 9. The CDR3 spells CSGSVAGGQDTQYF. The CDR3 nucleotides read TGCAGCGGGAGTGTAGCGGGGGGCCAAGATACGCAGTATTTT.